This TCR beta chain was documented in a study of T cell responses to AZD1222 COVID-19 vaccine. Study-wide results and caveats: AZD1222 recipients seropositive at baseline numbered only six. Donors in the cohort were predominantly white British and more often female, and clonal diversity was possibly underestimated. The study found vaccine-associated CD4 TCRs spanning spike, dominant at 160-218 and 743-854.

TCRdb keeps only in-frame clones here, not all; method: immunoSEQ multiplex PCR. The data show approximately 80,000 clones, with 80% to 90% seen just once and approximately 5.8% held by the top ten. With respect to this clone: The antigen is not known.

Trimming cost V 5 bases and J 3 bases, with 12 bases left between them. The CDR3 has 14 residues. CDR1 and CDR2 (germline): SGHTA, FQGTGA. The receptor comes from an adult in good health. The sequences come from peripheral blood, collected on day 0 of AZD1222 vaccination. This chain uses TRBV7-3 with TRBJ2-3; no clear D gene. CDR3 loop: CASSQRSRTDTQYF. The DNA of the CDR3 is TGTGCCAGCAGCCAAAGATCGAGAACAGATACGCAGTATTTT.